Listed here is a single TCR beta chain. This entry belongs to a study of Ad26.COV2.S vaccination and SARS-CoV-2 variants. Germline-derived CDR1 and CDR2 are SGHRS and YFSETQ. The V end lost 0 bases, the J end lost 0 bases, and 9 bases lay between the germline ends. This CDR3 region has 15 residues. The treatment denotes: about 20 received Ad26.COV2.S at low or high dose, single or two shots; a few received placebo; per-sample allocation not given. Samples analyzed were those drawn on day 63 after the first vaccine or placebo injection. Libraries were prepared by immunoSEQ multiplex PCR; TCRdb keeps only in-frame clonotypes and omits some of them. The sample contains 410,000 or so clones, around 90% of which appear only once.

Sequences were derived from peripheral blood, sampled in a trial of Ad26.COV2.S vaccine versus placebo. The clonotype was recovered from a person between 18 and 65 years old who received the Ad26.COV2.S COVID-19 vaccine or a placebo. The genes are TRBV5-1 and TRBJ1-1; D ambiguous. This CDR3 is CASSLAAVLNTEAFF. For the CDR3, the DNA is TGCGCCAGCAGCTTGGCCGCAGTGTTGAACACTGAAGCTTTCTTT.